Each of the 15 T cell receptor beta chains below was sequenced from the same sample in a study of shared clonotypes between healthy human individuals. TCRdb's table, derived via immunoSEQ multiplex PCR, lists solely in-frame clones and lacks some. The repertoire holds fewer than 550,000 clones, nearly 80% seen once, with roughly an eighth in the top ten. The sample was PBMCs. These receptors were collected from a woman aged 40 to 50 in good health. Some clones in this sample may be carry-over from other donors' samples.

The chain joins TRBV29-1 to TRBJ2-2; D may be TRBD1 or TRBD2 (5 bases each). Germline CDR1 reads SQVTM; CDR2 reads ANQGSEA. Trimming left V 8 bases short and J 4 bases short, with 17 bases between. The CDR3 loop spans 14 amino acids. In nucleotides, the CDR3 is TGCAGCACCGGGACCCAAGTCGGCACCGGGGAGCTGTTTTTT. It yields the protein CSTGTQVGTGELFF.

This chain links TRBV5-8 with TRBJ2-4, with 8 bases fitting TRBD1. The J segment lost 0 bases and the V segment lost 3 bases, leaving 17 bases of the junction unmatched. The CDR3 contains 20 residues. Germline loops: CDR1 SGHTS, CDR2 YDEGEE. The chain's CDR3 is CASSWSPPGQGGLAKNIQYF. The CDR3 DNA sequence: TGTGCCAGCAGCTGGAGCCCGCCAGGACAGGGCGGACTAGCCAAAAACATTCAGTACTTC.

V and J are TRBV30 and TRBJ1-6, with 7 bases identical to TRBD1. The CDR3 is 14 amino acids. V lost 2 bases, J lost 5 bases, and 3 bases stayed unmatched. Looked up from germline, CDR1 is GTSNPN and CDR2 is SVGIG (reference sequence). Here the CDR3 reads CAWSSGTDNSPLHF. The CDR3 DNA is TGTGCCTGGAGTTCCGGGACAGATAATTCACCCCTCCACTTT.

This clone was picked up many times. This chain uses TRBV18 with TRBJ2-5, with 11 bases aligning to TRBD1. The CDR3 runs 14 residues. V was clipped by 8 bases and J by 2 bases; unmatched bases: 4. The germline gives CDR1 KGHSH, CDR2 LQKENI. CDR3 nucleotides: TGTGCCAGCGCCCGGGACAGGGGGCAAGAGACCCAGTACTTC. Its protein is CASARDRGQETQYF.

J is TRBJ2-2 and V is TRBV19, with a possible D match to TRBD2 (6 bases). The CDR3 runs 16 residues. Germline CDR1 and CDR2: LNHDA and SQIVND (reference sequence). Deletions cut 2 bases from V and 4 bases from J, with 14 bases between. The CDR3 region is CASSISGGKGTGELFF. The CDR3 DNA is TGTGCCAGTAGTATATCCGGGGGAAAGGGCACCGGGGAGCTGTTTTTT.

This chain links TRBV2 with TRBJ2-3; 9 bases are a match to TRBD2. From germline, CDR1 is SNHLY and CDR2 FYNNEI. The V and J ends lost 7 bases and 9 bases, in that order; junction bases with no gene match: 14. CDR3 length: 15 residues. This CDR3 is CASKPGLALPGTQYF. The CDR3 nucleotides read TGTGCCAGCAAACCGGGACTAGCCCTCCCGGGGACGCAGTATTTT.

V gene TRBV19 combines with J gene TRBJ2-7; the match to TRBD2 covers 8 bases. The CDR3 covers 15 residues. Germline trimming cut 7 bases from V and 4 bases from J; bases unmatched to any gene: 12. Germline V gene data show CDR1 as LNHDA and CDR2 as SQIVND (reference sequence). Here the CDR3 reads CASKRGAGEAYEQYF. Here the CDR3 DNA reads TGTGCCAGTAAGAGGGGAGCGGGAGAGGCATACGAGCAGTACTTC.

The chain has TRBV6-5 and TRBJ2-3; D is undetermined. CDR3 length equals 15 residues. V lost 5 bases and J 2 bases, leaving 14 bases between the germline ends. CDR1 is MNHEY and CDR2 is SVGAGI in the germline V gene. This CDR3 reads CASSTDGSPTDTQYF. In nucleotides, the CDR3 is TGTGCCAGCAGTACCGATGGTAGCCCCACAGATACGCAGTATTTT.

V usage is TRBV28 and J usage is TRBJ2-7; 7 bases fit TRBD1. CDR1 is MDHEN and CDR2 is SYDVKM in the germline V gene. V lost 6 bases to trimming and J lost 5 bases; unmatched junction nucleotides: 7. CDR3 length: 13 amino acids. CDR3 in amino acids: CASSPTGNHEQYF. DNA for the CDR3: TGTGCCAGCAGCCCGACAGGGAACCACGAGCAGTACTTC.

CDR3 sequence: CASSVASSEYYEQYF. CDR3 in DNA: TGTGCCAGCAGCGTAGCGTCAAGCGAATACTACGAGCAGTACTTC. The V call is TRBV9, the J call TRBJ2-7; no definite D call. Germline-derived CDR1 and CDR2 are SGDLS and YYNGEE. The CDR3 length is 15 residues. V was pared by 0 bases and J by 3 bases, with 13 bases between.

The chain carries TRBV19 and TRBJ1-4; TRBD1 matches 8 bases. Germline V gene data show CDR1 as LNHDA and CDR2 as SQIVND (reference sequence). The length of the CDR3 is 17 residues. The ends lost 3 bases at V and 8 bases at J; junction bases unmatched: 14. CDR3 amino acids: CASSMRTGSDVGEKLFF. DNA for the CDR3: TGTGCCAGTAGTATGAGGACAGGGTCGGATGTCGGAGAAAAACTGTTTTTT.

The count of this clone is one. V and J are TRBV30 and TRBJ2-3; D is undetermined. Germline assignment: CDR1 GTSNPN and CDR2 SVGIG (reference sequence). The CDR3 covers 13 residues. Trimming took off 0 bases at V and 4 bases at J, with 8 bases between the two ends. DNA for the CDR3: TGTGCCTGGAGTGTACTTATTGCAGATACGCAGTATTTT. Translating gives CAWSVLIADTQYF.

To note about this clone: This sample also contains other DNA sequences that code for the same CDR3. The rearrangement joins TRBV27 to TRBJ2-7; TRBD1 might be the D (5 bases). CDR1 is MNHEY and CDR2 is SMNVEV in the germline V gene (reference sequence). This CDR3 is 13 amino acids long. V lost 2 bases and J lost 2, with 7 bases in between. Written as DNA, the CDR3 is TGTGCCAGCAGTTTAGGACAAACCTACGAGCAGTACTTC. Translating it yields CASSLGQTYEQYF.

The rearrangement joins TRBV28 to TRBJ1-4; D not resolved. Trimming stripped 2 bases from V and 7 bases from J, with 8 bases between. The germline V gene has CDR1 MDHEN and CDR2 SYDVKM. The CDR3 consists of 13 residues. For the CDR3, the DNA is TGTGCCAGCAGTTTACTCCCCCGTGAAAAACTGTTTTTT. Amino acids: CASSLLPREKLFF.

V usage is TRBV12-5 and J usage is TRBJ1-1; maybe TRBD1 (5 bases). The ends were cut back, 3 bases at V and 5 bases at J, with 19 bases in the middle. Germline V CDR1 and CDR2: LGHNT, FRNRAP. CDR3 length: 16 residues. Here the CDR3 reads CASGFSPGNLITEAFF. Written as DNA, the CDR3 is TGTGCTAGTGGTTTCTCCCCAGGGAACCTTATAACTGAAGCTTTCTTT.